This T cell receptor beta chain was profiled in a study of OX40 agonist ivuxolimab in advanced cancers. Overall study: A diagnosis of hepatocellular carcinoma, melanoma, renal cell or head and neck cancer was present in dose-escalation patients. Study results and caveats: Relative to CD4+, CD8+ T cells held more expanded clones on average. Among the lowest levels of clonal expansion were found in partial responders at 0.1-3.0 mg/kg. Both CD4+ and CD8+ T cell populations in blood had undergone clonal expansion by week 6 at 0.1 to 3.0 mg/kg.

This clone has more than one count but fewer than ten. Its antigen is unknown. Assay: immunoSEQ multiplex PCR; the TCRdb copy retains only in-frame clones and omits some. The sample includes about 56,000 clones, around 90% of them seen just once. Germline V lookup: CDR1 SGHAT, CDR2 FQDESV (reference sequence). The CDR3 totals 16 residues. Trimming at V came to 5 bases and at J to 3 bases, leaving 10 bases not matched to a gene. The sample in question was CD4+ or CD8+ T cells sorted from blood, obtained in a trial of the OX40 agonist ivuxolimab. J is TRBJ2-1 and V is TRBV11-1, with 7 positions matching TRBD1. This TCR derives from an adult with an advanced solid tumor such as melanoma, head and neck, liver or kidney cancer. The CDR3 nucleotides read TGTGCCAGCAGCCCCATGCGGACAGGTCGCTACAATGAGCAGTTCTTC. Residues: CASSPMRTGRYNEQFF.